This TCR beta chain appears in the sequencing data of a study of OX40 agonist ivuxolimab in advanced cancers. Study overall: Patients were dosed intravenously with ivuxolimab at 0.01 to 10 mg/kg every 2 weeks. The mean age was around 56 years, ranging from roughly 23 to 79, with approximately 83% of participants male.

Sequencing was performed with immunoSEQ multiplex PCR; in TCRdb, only in-frame clones are kept and a portion is missing. The table has approximately 70,000 clones, about 86% seen once. This sequence was found in an adult with an advanced solid tumor such as melanoma, head and neck, liver or kidney cancer. Sample: CD4+ or CD8+ T cells sorted from blood, taken in a trial of the OX40 agonist ivuxolimab.

The DNA for the CDR3 is TGTGCCAGCAGCTACCCTCTCCACGAGCAGTACTTC. This translates into CASSYPLHEQYF. This sequence joins TRBV11-2 and TRBJ2-7; D gene ambiguous. This CDR3 comprises 12 residues. Trimming removed 4 bases at V and 5 bases at J, with 9 bases between. Per germline, CDR1 SGHAT and CDR2 FQNNGV.